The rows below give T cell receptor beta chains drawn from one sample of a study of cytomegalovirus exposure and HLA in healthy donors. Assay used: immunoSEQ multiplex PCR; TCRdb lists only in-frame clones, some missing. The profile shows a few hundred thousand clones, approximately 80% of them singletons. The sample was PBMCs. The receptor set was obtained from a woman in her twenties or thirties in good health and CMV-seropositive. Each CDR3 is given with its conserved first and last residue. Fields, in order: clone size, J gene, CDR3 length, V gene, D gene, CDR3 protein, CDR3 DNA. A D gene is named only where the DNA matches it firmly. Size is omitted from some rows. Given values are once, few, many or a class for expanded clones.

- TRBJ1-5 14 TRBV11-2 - CASSLGHSNQPQHF TGTGCCAGCAGCTTGGGACATAGCAATCAGCCCCAGCATTTT
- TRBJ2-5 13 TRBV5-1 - CASSQRQEGTQYF TGCGCCAGCAGCCAACGACAGGAGGGGACCCAGTACTTC
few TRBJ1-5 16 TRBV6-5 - CASSYSIPVRGQPQHF TGTGCCAGCAGTTACTCGATTCCGGTTCGGGGTCAGCCCCAGCATTTT
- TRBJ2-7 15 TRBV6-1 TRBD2 CASSDEAGGPSEQYF TGTGCCAGCAGTGATGAAGCGGGAGGGCCGTCCGAGCAGTACTTC
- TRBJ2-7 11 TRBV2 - CASSQRYEQYF TGTGCCAGCAGCCAACGCTACGAGCAGTACTTC
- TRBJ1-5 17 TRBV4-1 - CASSQVGLTGFGQPQHF TGCGCCAGCAGCCAAGTAGGACTCACAGGGTTTGGACAGCCCCAGCATTTT
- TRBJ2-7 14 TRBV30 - CAWSPPGGVYEQYF TGTGCCTGGAGTCCCCCTGGAGGGGTTTACGAGCAGTACTTC
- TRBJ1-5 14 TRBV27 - CASSWGGRNQPQHF TGTGCCAGCAGTTGGGGGGGCAGGAATCAGCCCCAGCATTTT
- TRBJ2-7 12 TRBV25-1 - CASSRDLYEQYF TGTGCTTCGTCGAGGGACCTCTACGAGCAGTACTTC
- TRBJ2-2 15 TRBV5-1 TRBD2 CASRLAGLNTGELFF TGCGCCAGCAGACTAGCGGGGCTAAACACCGGGGAGCTGTTTTTT
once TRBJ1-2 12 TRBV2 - CASRFSNYGYTF TGTGCCAGCAGGTTCTCAAACTATGGCTACACCTTC
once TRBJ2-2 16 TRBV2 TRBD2 CASSALLAGGTGELFF TGTGCCAGCAGCGCCCTCCTGGCGGGAGGAACCGGGGAGCTGTTTTTT
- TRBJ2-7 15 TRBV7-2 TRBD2 CASSWTSGRTYEQYF TGTGCCAGCAGCTGGACTAGCGGGCGTACCTACGAGCAGTACTTC
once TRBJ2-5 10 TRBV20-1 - CSARGKTQYF TGCAGTGCTAGAGGGAAGACCCAGTACTTC
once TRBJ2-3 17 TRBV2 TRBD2 CASSPEGSEGGADTQYF TGTGCCAGCAGTCCGGAGGGATCTGAGGGAGGGGCAGATACGCAGTATTTT
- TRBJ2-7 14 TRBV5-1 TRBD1 CASSPGQGSGEQYF TGCGCCAGCAGCCCGGGACAGGGGAGTGGTGAGCAGTACTTC
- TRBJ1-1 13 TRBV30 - CAWSVQMGTEAFF TGTGCCTGGAGTGTACAGATGGGAACTGAAGCTTTCTTT
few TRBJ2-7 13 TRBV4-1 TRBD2 CASSRAGDYEQYF TGCGCCAGCAGCCGCGCGGGGGACTACGAGCAGTACTTC
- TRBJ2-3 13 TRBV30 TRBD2 CAWSSGRTYTQYF TGTGCCTGGAGCAGCGGGAGAACGTATACGCAGTATTTT
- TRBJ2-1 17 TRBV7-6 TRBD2 CASSLVVSGNSYNEQFF TGTGCCAGCAGCTTAGTTGTTAGCGGGAACTCCTACAATGAGCAGTTCTTC
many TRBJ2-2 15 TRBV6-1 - CASSTQEDGTGELFF TGTGCCAGCAGTACCCAGGAAGATGGCACCGGGGAGCTGTTTTTT
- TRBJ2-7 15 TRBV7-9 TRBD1 CASSLVRDRAYEQYF TGTGCCAGCAGCTTAGTCCGGGACAGGGCCTACGAGCAGTACTTC
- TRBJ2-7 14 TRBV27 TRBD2 CASRLSGSSYEQYF TGTGCCAGCAGACTTAGCGGGAGCTCCTACGAGCAGTACTTC
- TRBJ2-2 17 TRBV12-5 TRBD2 CASGPGLAGGPTGELFF TGTGCTAGTGGCCCCGGACTAGCGGGAGGTCCCACCGGGGAGCTGTTTTTT
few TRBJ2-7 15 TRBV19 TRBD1 CASSREDRGTYEQYF TGTGCCAGTAGCCGCGAGGACAGGGGGACATACGAGCAGTACTTC
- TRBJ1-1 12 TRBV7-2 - CASSPGTREAFF TGTGCCAGCAGCCCGGGGACAAGGGAGGCTTTCTTT
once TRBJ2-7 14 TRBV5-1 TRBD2 CASSFSGGMHEQYF TGCGCCAGCAGCTTTTCGGGAGGGATGCACGAGCAGTACTTC